This is a list of T cell receptor beta chains from one sample in a study of blood T cell repertoires in COVID-19. Clones were sequenced by immunoSEQ multiplex PCR, and TCRdb holds only the in-frame ones, with some missing. The sample holds under 500,000 clones, about 89% seen once. The sequenced material came from peripheral blood. These receptors all stem from a woman aged 25 to 39 with acute or convalescent COVID-19. Both conserved end residues are trimmed from each CDR3. Fields, in order: clone size, J gene, V gene, CDR3 protein. Expanded clones get a size class; other rows say once, few or many, or leave the size out.

size: .; J: TRBJ1-4; V: TRBV6-6; CDR3: ASRRQGRTTNEKLF
size: .; J: TRBJ1-5; V: TRBV7-6; CDR3: ASSVGTDSNQPQH
size: few; J: TRBJ2-7; V: TRBV6-1; CDR3: ASSDTSGTYEQY
size: .; J: TRBJ2-7; V: TRBV30; CDR3: AWRQGDYEQY
size: .; J: TRBJ2-5; V: TRBV5-1; CDR3: ASSSGTGGETQY
size: .; J: TRBJ2-3; V: TRBV11-1; CDR3: ASRQGLHTDTQY
size: .; J: TRBJ2-2; V: TRBV11-1; CDR3: ASSLDRSTGELF
size: .; J: TRBJ2-7; V: TRBV28; CDR3: ASSSLTGTGLNEQY
size: .; J: TRBJ2-3; V: TRBV5-6; CDR3: ASSLEPTVTDTQY
size: .; J: TRBJ2-1; V: TRBV24-1; CDR3: ATSDPLAGGQAKNEQF
size: .; J: TRBJ1-6; V: TRBV6-5; CDR3: ASSQTPGDNSPLH
size: .; J: TRBJ2-3; V: TRBV4-2; CDR3: ASSQELTPTDTQY
size: .; J: TRBJ2-3; V: TRBV19; CDR3: ASSTRDRVSDTQY
size: .; J: TRBJ1-4; V: TRBV6-6; CDR3: ASSYRGTGEEKLF
size: .; J: TRBJ1-1; V: TRBV19; CDR3: ASTSIWEAEAF
size: .; J: TRBJ2-7; V: TRBV3-1/TRBV3-2; CDR3: ASSQDWDRRDYEQY
size: .; J: TRBJ2-3; V: TRBV30; CDR3: AWSVGGLDTQY
size: once; J: TRBJ2-1; V: TRBV4-1; CDR3: ASSHQQVENEQF
size: .; J: TRBJ2-1; V: TRBV7-3; CDR3: ASSLGAFNEQF
size: .; J: TRBJ2-3; V: TRBV24-1; CDR3: ATSDLVAGGVDTQY
size: .; J: TRBJ2-1; V: TRBV5-6; CDR3: ASSLISYASTNEQF
size: once; J: TRBJ1-6; V: TRBV6-4; CDR3: ASRAGDYNSPLH
size: .; J: TRBJ2-1; V: TRBV5-1; CDR3: ASSPATSGGPSYNEQF
size: .; J: TRBJ2-2; V: TRBV2; CDR3: ASKPIGGDTGELF
size: .; J: TRBJ2-2; V: TRBV9; CDR3: ASSLRTSGPLGELF
size: .; J: TRBJ2-5; V: TRBV5-4; CDR3: ASSLRGTDQTQY
size: .; J: TRBJ2-5; V: TRBV24-1; CDR3: ATSDENRYQETQY
size: .; J: TRBJ1-5; V: TRBV30; CDR3: AWSARTGNQPQH
size: once; J: TRBJ2-5; V: TRBV24-1; CDR3: ATGGKGQGRETQY
size: .; J: TRBJ1-1; V: TRBV6-5; CDR3: ASSYVQGAATEAF
size: .; J: TRBJ2-3; V: TRBV5-1; CDR3: ASSPGDTDTQY
size: few; J: TRBJ2-7; V: TRBV5-1; CDR3: ASSPRTGGFSYEQY
size: .; J: TRBJ1-5; V: TRBV25-1; CDR3: ASSRAGEQPQH
size: .; J: TRBJ2-7; V: TRBV5-4; CDR3: ASSPVGGVSYEQY
size: .; J: TRBJ1-5; V: TRBV6-5; CDR3: ASHVGVNQPQH
size: .; J: TRBJ2-5; V: TRBV18; CDR3: ASSPPIRSIQETQY
size: few; J: TRBJ2-7; V: TRBV7-9; CDR3: ASSLQPGQAYEQY
size: .; J: TRBJ1-3; V: TRBV28; CDR3: ASTAGGNRNTIY
size: .; J: TRBJ2-3; V: TRBV5-1; CDR3: ASSLDGGAKDTQY
size: .; J: TRBJ1-1; V: TRBV13; CDR3: ASSNDRGMNTEAF
size: .; J: TRBJ2-3; V: TRBV6-1; CDR3: ASSGWAGSSSDTQY
size: .; J: TRBJ2-3; V: TRBV11-2; CDR3: ASSLKVAGARTDTQY
size: .; J: TRBJ1-2; V: TRBV27; CDR3: ASSLVEGDGYT
size: .; J: TRBJ2-2; V: TRBV7-3; CDR3: ASSPGHTMNTGELF
size: few; J: TRBJ2-1; V: TRBV5-1; CDR3: ASSHASAGGLEQF
size: .; J: TRBJ2-7; V: TRBV7-8; CDR3: ASSPSLDSYEQY
size: .; J: TRBJ2-7; V: TRBV10-3; CDR3: AARIDGTYEQY
size: .; J: TRBJ1-3; V: TRBV28; CDR3: ASITGVGNTIY
size: few; J: TRBJ2-7; V: TRBV11-2; CDR3: ASSVFTGTGSSYEQY
size: once; J: TRBJ1-1; V: TRBV4-2; CDR3: ASSQWGGTEAF
size: .; J: TRBJ2-7; V: TRBV19; CDR3: ASSLDRGYEQY
size: .; J: TRBJ1-2; V: TRBV24-1; CDR3: ATSDPGTLE
size: few; J: TRBJ2-7; V: TRBV18; CDR3: ASSPGTGYEQY
size: once; J: TRBJ1-4; V: TRBV18; CDR3: ASSPFRVGVQDEKLF